Shown below are 17 T cell receptor beta chains from a single sample sequenced in a study of shared clonotypes between healthy human individuals. Generated by immunoSEQ multiplex PCR, the TCRdb table keeps only in-frame clones and is missing some. Here the sample spans over 1.4 million clones, roughly 95% being singletons. Sample: naive CD4+ T cells sorted from blood. Documented subset: CD45RA+ positively selected. These receptors all stem from a man under 40 in good health.

This chain uses TRBV28 with TRBJ2-7; 7 bases map to TRBD2. This CDR3 has 17 amino acids. V shed 5 bases and J 3 bases; nucleotides not matched to a gene: 16. CDR1 is MDHEN, CDR2 SYDVKM, per germline. CDR3 bases: TGTGCCAGCAGTCCCCCGATGGGGTTGGGAGGGTACTACGAGCAGTACTTC. Its translation: CASSPPMGLGGYYEQYF.

The chain is built from TRBV14 and TRBJ1-3; the D is unclear. This CDR3 spans 12 amino acids. Germline CDR1 SGHDN, CDR2 FVKESK. Trimming took off 1 base at V and 5 bases at J, with 3 bases between the two ends. The CDR3 is CASSQVRNTIYF. DNA of the CDR3: TGTGCCAGCAGCCAAGTAAGAAACACCATATATTTT.

This clone was recorded once. V and J are TRBV10-3 and TRBJ1-2; no definite D call. Deletions cut 0 bases from V and 7 bases from J, with 9 bases between. Germline V gene lookup returns CDR1 ENHRY and CDR2 SYGVKD. This CDR3 has 13 residues. This CDR3 is CAISESEVLGYTF. The DNA of the CDR3 is TGTGCCATCAGTGAGTCGGAAGTACTTGGCTACACCTTC.

V is TRBV6-5 and J is TRBJ2-1; 10 nucleotides agree with TRBD2. Germline loops: CDR1 MNHEY, CDR2 SVGAGI. This CDR3 has 14 residues. V was clipped by 8 bases and J by 8 bases; unmatched bases: 9. Here the CDR3 reads CASGSSGSGYEQFF. CDR3 sequence (DNA): TGTGCCAGCGGGTCTAGCGGGAGTGGGTATGAGCAGTTCTTC.

V is TRBV6-4 and J is TRBJ2-7, with D uncertain. Trimming stripped 3 bases from V and 2 bases from J, with 14 bases between. Looked up from germline, CDR1 is MRHNA and CDR2 is SNTAGT. There are 15 residues in the CDR3. The CDR3 region has the DNA TGTGCCAGCAGTGAAGGACCGCTGCCGCCCTACGAGCAGTACTTC. Protein sequence: CASSEGPLPPYEQYF.

The chain employs TRBV7-3 and TRBJ2-1; 7 bases match TRBD1. Germline V gene data show CDR1 as SGHTA and CDR2 as FQGTGA. This CDR3 contains 15 residues. Trimming at V came to 5 bases and at J to 6 bases, leaving 10 bases not matched to a gene. CDR3 in DNA: TGTGCCAGCAGCCGCCGACAGGGTCCGGGCAATGAGCAGTTCTTC. This codes for CASSRRQGPGNEQFF.

This sequence joins TRBV7-9 and TRBJ2-5; maybe TRBD2 (5 bases). Germline V gives CDR1 SEHNR, CDR2 FQNEAQ (reference sequence). The CDR3 is 12 residues long. V was shortened by 8 bases and J by 3 bases, with 10 bases between the two germline ends. The CDR3 here is CASDMEEETQYF. Here the CDR3 DNA reads TGTGCCAGCGACATGGAGGAAGAGACCCAGTACTTC.

The chain recombines TRBV21-1 with TRBJ2-5; TRBD2, the table's D call, lacks a check against the DNA. TRBV21-1 is a pseudogene segment. This CDR3 contains 22 residues. CDR3 sequence: CASSKGAEGTSGILLWEETQYF. CDR3 bases: TGTGCCAGCAGCAAAGGGGCGGAAGGGACTAGCGGGATACTTCTTTGGGAAGAGACCCAGTACTTC.

As concerns this clone: Mismatch with germline at one junction end may stem from a read error. The rearrangement joins TRBV7-7 to TRBJ2-5, with D possibly TRBD1 on 5 matching bases. Germline V gene sequence: CDR1 SSHAT, CDR2 FNYEAQ (reference sequence). The CDR3 consists of 13 residues. CDR3 nucleotide sequence: TGTGCTAGCAGCCGACAGTCCCAAGAGACCCAGTACTTC. The encoded protein is CASSRQSQETQYF.

The chain combines TRBV28 with TRBJ2-6; tentative D call: TRBD1 (6 bases). Germline CDR1 MDHEN, CDR2 SYDVKM. V lost 5 bases and J 1 base, leaving 12 bases between the germline ends. The CDR3 covers 16 residues. CDR3 DNA: TGTGCCAGCAGTGAACACACAGGGTCTGGGGCCAACGTCCTGACTTTC. Translating it yields CASSEHTGSGANVLTF.

The CDR3 sequence is CASSPSVSSTEAFF. Here the CDR3 DNA reads TGTGCCAGCAGCCCATCGGTTTCGAGCACTGAAGCTTTCTTT. This chain uses TRBV9 with TRBJ1-1; no firm D call. V shed 4 bases and J shed 4 bases, with 14 bases lying between them. The CDR3 contains 14 residues. In germline, CDR1 is SGDLS, CDR2 YYNGEE.

This rearrangement joins TRBV7-9 to TRBJ2-3, with TRBD2 identical over 9 bases. Germline-derived CDR1 and CDR2 are SEHNR and FQNEAQ (reference sequence). Trimming took 1 base from V and 2 from J; bases not matched to a gene: 4. This CDR3 is 16 amino acids long. CDR3 sequence (DNA): TGTGCCAGCAGCTTAGGGCTAGCGGGGATCACAGATACGCAGTATTTT. It codes for CASSLGLAGITDTQYF.

The chain couples TRBV18 to TRBJ1-2; D is unclear. This CDR3 is built from 13 residues. The germline CDR1 and CDR2 sequences are KGHSH and LQKENI. V lost 3 bases, J lost 8 bases, and 13 bases lay in between. The CDR3 region is CASSPQAQEGYTF. In DNA form, the CDR3 reads TGTGCCAGCTCACCCCAGGCACAAGAGGGCTACACCTTC.

The genes are TRBV2 and TRBJ2-7, with 10 bases identical to TRBD1. Germline V CDR1 and CDR2: SNHLY, FYNNEI. V was pared by 7 bases and J by 7 bases, with 7 bases of the junction left unmatched. The CDR3 contains 13 residues. The CDR3 DNA reads as TGTGCCAGCACCGTACGGACAGGGGGAGAGCAGTACTTC. This translates into CASTVRTGGEQYF.

The chain has TRBV27 and TRBJ2-6, with 8 nucleotides matching TRBD2. The CDR3 totals 20 residues. Germline-derived CDR1 and CDR2 are MNHEY and SMNVEV (reference sequence). V lost 5 bases to trimming and J lost 1 base; unmatched junction nucleotides: 16. CDR3 loop: CASSPRRGGIGTSGANVLTF. The CDR3 nucleotides are TGTGCCAGCAGTCCCCGTCGGGGGGGGATCGGGACATCTGGGGCCAACGTCCTGACTTTC. Full variable domain (remainder filled in from reference TRBV27 and TRBJ2-6): EAQVTQNPRYLITVTGKKLTVTCSQNMNHEYMSWYRQDPGLGLRQIYYSMNVEVTDKGDVPEGYKVSRKEKRNFPLILESPSPNQTSLYFCASSPRRGGIGTSGANVLTFGAGSRLTVL.

This clone has just one count. The V call is TRBV5-5, the J call TRBJ1-1; D may be TRBD1 (6 bases). Germline lookup yields CDR1 SGHKS and CDR2 YYEKEE (reference sequence). This CDR3 comprises 14 residues. With 4 bases removed from V and 5 bases from J, the gap between germline ends came to 15 bases. The DNA for the CDR3 is TGTGCCAGCAGCGCCTGGGGGGCGCGGACTGAAGCTTTCTTT. Amino acids: CASSAWGARTEAFF.

The chain links TRBV5-5 to TRBJ2-4; 8 positions match TRBD1. The CDR3 consists of 15 residues. CDR1 is SGHKS and CDR2 is YYEKEE in the germline V gene (reference sequence). V lost 3 bases and J lost 7; bases outside the gene matches: 9. Here the CDR3 reads CASSSRQGRDNIQYF. The CDR3 DNA reads TGTGCCAGCAGCTCTCGACAGGGGAGAGACAACATTCAGTACTTC.